This note documents a single T cell receptor (beta chain) sequence. The target antigen is unknown. Profiled with immunoSEQ multiplex PCR; TCRdb holds only in-frame clones, not every one. This repertoire shows 160,000 or so clones, about 91% found once; its top ten account for 10% to 15%. Noted time point: blood 2 weeks post-SBRT. Treatment of the sample: 15 Gy SBRT to primary tumor, nephrectomy 4 weeks later. The tumor was a clear cell renal cell carcinoma. This sample is drawn from a study of radiation and T cells in renal cell carcinoma. Study-wide findings and caveats: In blood, top tumor clones expanded by 2 weeks, shrinking by 4.

The CDR3 runs to 16 residues. CDR1 is SNHLY and CDR2 is FYNNEI in the germline V gene. J gave up 4 bases and V 5 bases, and 10 bases lay outside the gene matches. The chain is built from TRBV2 and TRBJ1-2, with TRBD1 matching 10 bases. This clonotype was obtained from a woman in her forties or fifties with renal cell carcinoma. The sequencing used blood, collected from a patient whose treatment included radiotherapy and nephrectomy. The CDR3 here is CASSIGTGEAGYGYTF. The DNA for the CDR3 is TGTGCCAGCAGTATTGGGACAGGGGAAGCTGGCTATGGCTACACCTTC. Full variable domain (rest looked up from reference TRBV2 and TRBJ1-2): EPEVTQTPSHQVTQMGQEVILRCVPISNHLYFYWYRQILGQKVEFLVSFYNNEISEKSEIFDDQFSVERPDGSNFTLKIRSTKLEDSAMYFCASSIGTGEAGYGYTFGSGTRLTVV.